The table lists the clone carrying this T cell receptor beta chain with a few counts. Its antigen is not known. The germline V gene encodes CDR1 MNHEY and CDR2 SMNVEV (reference sequence). V shed 5 bases and J shed 7 bases, with 14 bases lying between them. CDR3 length equals 14 residues. The sample is drawn from a study of T cell repertoires in cytomegalovirus infection. Study context: Well-studied HLA-B-restricted CMV epitopes were used in the study alongside recently identified HLA-C-restricted ones. In public TCR beta signatures, there were indications of both CMV infection and matching HLA type. General study findings and limits: There were HLA-C-restricted CMV-specific TCR beta clonotypes dominating the ex vivo response.

TCRdb re-derived calls from the reads in MiXCR, one entry per CDR3 protein. Altogether 200,000 to 250,000 distinct CDR3 sequences are present, 38% being singletons, with the ten largest covering approximately 60%. Specimen: CD8+ T cells from cultured PBMCs, collected from culture after CMV antigen stimulation. The TCR was taken from a human donor in good health (CMV status not recorded). Some clones in this sample may be carry-over from other donors' samples. This rearrangement joins TRBV27 to TRBJ2-2; no definite D call. The CDR3 loop is CASSSTAALGELFF. CDR3 bases: TGTGCCAGCAGTAGCACGGCCGCTCTCGGGGAGCTGTTTTTT.